This TCR beta chain emerged from a study of T cell responses to AZD1222 COVID-19 vaccine. Study-level results: Donors in the cohort were predominantly white British and more often female, and clonal diversity was possibly underestimated. No day 14 peak samples; only post-peak repertoires were characterized. Regions left unmutated in variants are reportedly the target of nearly half of spike-specific TCRs.

Libraries were prepared by immunoSEQ multiplex PCR; TCRdb keeps only in-frame clonotypes and omits some of them. The sample yields 200,000 to 300,000 clones, approximately 93% seen once. Trimming left V 6 bases short and J 9 bases short, with 12 bases between. CDR3 length: 12 amino acids. Concerning this clone itself: No antigen is known for it.

This chain links TRBV12-3 or TRBV12-4 with TRBJ1-5, with a weak D call TRBD1 (6 bases). The sequencing used peripheral blood, collected on day 0 of AZD1222 vaccination. The clonotype originates from an adult in good health. CDR3 sequence (DNA): TGTGCCAGCAGGCGGGGACACTTGCCCCAGCATTTT. This gives the protein CASRRGHLPQHF.